One sample yielded the 26 T cell receptor beta chains listed below, sequenced in a study of T cells in Graves' hyperthyroidism and ophthalmopathy. Amplification targeted TCR beta CDR3 regions from RNA transcripts. With the HTBI primer set, the TCR CDR3 went through a first round of RT-PCR. TCRdb re-called the multiplex PCR reads through MiXCR, storing one row per CDR3 protein. The sample comprises about 640,000 distinct CDR3 sequences, less than 25% of which are singletons, and under 35% rests with the top ten. Sequenced input: blood. Receptors originate from a man in his thirties or forties with Graves' ophthalmopathy.

The rearrangement joins TRBV4-1 to TRBJ2-7; D is uncertain. Trimming took off 2 bases at V and 2 bases at J, with 7 bases between the two ends. The germline gives CDR1 MGHRA, CDR2 YSYEKL. The length of the CDR3 is 13 residues. The CDR3 region has the DNA TGCGCCAGCAGCCAAAGTATGACCTACGAGCAGTACTTC. It translates to CASSQSMTYEQYF.

The rearrangement links TRBV27 to TRBJ2-1; D is uncertain. Germline CDR1 MNHEY, CDR2 SMNVEV (reference sequence). Trimming removed 3 bases from V and 11 bases from J, with 14 bases in between. The CDR3 contains 13 residues. The CDR3 loop is CASSFQKVGKQFF. Written as DNA, the CDR3 is TGTGCCAGCAGTTTTCAGAAGGTGGGAAAGCAGTTCTTC.

CDR3 in amino acids: CASSLAGGLGNQPQHF. The CDR3, as DNA: TGTGCCAGCAGTTTAGCCGGGGGTTTGGGCAATCAGCCCCAGCATTTT. The chain combines TRBV12-3 or TRBV12-4 with TRBJ1-5, with D possibly TRBD1 on 5 matching bases. V was cut by 0 bases and J by 2 bases, with 11 bases left in between. This CDR3 has 16 amino acids.

Comment on this clonotype: A much larger clone differs by one base, so this may be a read error. The V gene is TRBV28, the J gene TRBJ2-1; D remains unclear. With 11 bases removed from V and 8 bases from J, the gap between germline ends came to 22 bases. Germline-derived CDR1 and CDR2 are MDHEN and SYDVKM. This CDR3 is 14 amino acids long. The CDR3 reads CAPLDDLVGDEQFF. CDR3 bases: TGTGCCCCGCTGGATGATCTAGTGGGTGATGAGCAGTTCTTC.

This rearrangement joins TRBV7-2 to TRBJ1-4, with D unclear. V lost 0 bases to trimming and J lost 8 bases, with 10 bases between them. Germline-derived CDR1 and CDR2 are SGHTA and FQGNSA. This CDR3 comprises 14 residues. The CDR3 protein is CASSLASYTEKLFF. CDR3 in DNA: TGTGCCAGCAGCTTAGCGAGTTACACCGAAAAACTGTTTTTT.

This chain joins TRBV27 and TRBJ2-3; D gene ambiguous. V lost 9 bases and J lost 3, with 19 bases in between. CDR3 length: 15 residues. The germline V gene has CDR1 MNHEY and CDR2 SMNVEV (reference sequence). DNA for the CDR3: TGTGCCAGTAAGGACCCCACCTACCCAACAGATACGCAGTATTTT. This codes for CASKDPTYPTDTQYF.

The rearrangement links TRBV27 to TRBJ1-4; D is ambiguous. The CDR3 has 14 amino acids. Trimming cost V 6 bases and J 0 bases, with 8 bases left between them. Germline CDR1 reads MNHEY; CDR2 reads SMNVEV (reference sequence). CDR3 nucleotides: TGTGCCAGCAGAACTTCAACAACTAATGAAAAACTGTTTTTT. Translating gives CASRTSTTNEKLFF. Supplemented by reference TRBV27 and TRBJ1-4, the full variable domain reads EAQVTQNPRYLITVTGKKLTVTCSQNMNHEYMSWYRQDPGLGLRQIYYSMNVEVTDKGDVPEGYKVSRKEKRNFPLILESPSPNQTSLYFCASRTSTTNEKLFFGSGTQLSVL.

The chain uses TRBV28 and TRBJ2-7, with a tentative D call TRBD2 (5 bases). Trimming removed 5 bases at V and 3 bases at J, with 11 bases between. CDR1 is MDHEN and CDR2 is SYDVKM in the germline V gene. The CDR3 spans 13 residues. Here the CDR3 reads CASSAGLSYEQYF. CDR3 DNA sequence: TGTGCCAGCAGTGCAGGACTGAGCTACGAGCAGTACTTC.

This clonotype was counted only a few times. The CDR3: CASSNRQGPVYGYTF. The DNA for the CDR3 is TGTGCCAGCAGTAACAGACAGGGCCCCGTCTATGGCTACACCTTC. The V and J genes are TRBV6-5 and TRBJ1-2; 7 bases line up with TRBD1. Unmatched junction bases numbered 10, after V lost 5 bases and J lost 4 bases. This CDR3 comprises 15 residues. Germline CDR1 reads MNHEY; CDR2 reads SVGAGI.

This chain connects TRBV10-3 to TRBJ2-1; 8 positions agree with TRBD2. Germline V gene lookup returns CDR1 ENHRY and CDR2 SYGVKD. The CDR3 is made up of 18 amino acids. Unmatched junction bases numbered 13, after V lost 4 bases and J lost 2 bases. CDR3 residues: CAISARDNPAGAYNEQFF. The CDR3 coding sequence is TGTGCCATCAGTGCGCGGGACAATCCAGCGGGAGCCTACAATGAGCAGTTCTTC.

This clonotype was observed many times. The chain is built from TRBV11-2 and TRBJ2-5, with TRBD2 as a possible D gene (6 bases). The CDR3 spans 16 residues. Trimming left V 1 base short and J 1 base short, with 13 bases between. Germline V gives CDR1 SGHAT, CDR2 FQNNGV. The DNA of the CDR3 is TGTGCCAGCAGCTTAGCCTCGGGGGTCAGCCAAGAGACCCAGTACTTC. This sequence encodes CASSLASGVSQETQYF.

This clonotype has more than one count but fewer than ten. The rearrangement uses TRBV7-2 and TRBJ1-3; the D is unclear. The V end lost 0 bases, the J end lost 0 bases, and 6 bases lay between the germline ends. The CDR3 is 15 residues long. CDR1 and CDR2 (germline): SGHTA, FQGNSA. DNA of the CDR3: TGTGCCAGCAGCTTAGCCGAGGGCTCTGGAAACACCATATATTTT. It is translated as CASSLAEGSGNTIYF. Together with reference TRBV7-2 and TRBJ1-3, the CDR3 gives the full variable domain: GAGVSQSPSNKVTEKGKDVELRCDPISGHTALYWYRQSLGQGLEFLIYFQGNSAPDKSGLPSDRFSAERTGGSVSTLTIQRTQQEDSAVYLCASSLAEGSGNTIYFGEGSWLTVV.

This rearrangement joins TRBV30 to TRBJ2-1; unclear D gene. CDR3 length: 15 amino acids. Germline V gives CDR1 GTSNPN, CDR2 SVGIG (reference sequence). The V end lost 2 bases, the J end lost 6 bases, and 17 bases lay between the germline ends. The DNA of the CDR3 is TGTGCCTGGAGTACCAGGTGGCTAGTCCCCAATGAGCAGTTCTTC. Amino acid sequence: CAWSTRWLVPNEQFF.

V usage is TRBV2 and J usage is TRBJ2-2; D not resolved. V gave up 10 bases and J gave up 1 base, with 19 bases separating them. The CDR3 sequence is 16 residues long. Germline V gene sequence: CDR1 SNHLY, CDR2 FYNNEI. The chain's CDR3 is CANIPSNKGNTGELFF. Written as DNA, the CDR3 is TGTGCCAACATCCCCTCTAATAAGGGGAACACCGGGGAGCTGTTTTTT.

This clonotype occurred many times. This rearrangement joins TRBV9 to TRBJ1-1; D might be TRBD1 (6 bases). CDR3 length: 15 amino acids. The germline V and J ends were trimmed by 3 bases and 3 bases, with 15 bases remaining between them. The germline V gene encodes CDR1 SGDLS and CDR2 YYNGEE. CDR3 sequence: CASSEGGGGDTEAFF. The CDR3 DNA reads as TGTGCCAGCAGCGAGGGGGGGGGAGGGGACACTGAAGCTTTCTTT.

Note on this clonotype: A much larger clone lies one base from this, so it may be a read error. The gene calls are TRBV30 and TRBJ1-5; D is unclear. Looked up from germline, CDR1 is GTSNPN and CDR2 is SVGIG (reference sequence). The CDR3 has 15 amino acids. V was cut by 3 bases and J by 6 bases, with 18 bases left in between. The CDR3 loop reads CAWRKATGGSQPQHF. Written as DNA, the CDR3 is TGTGCCTGGAGAAAGGCGACCGGTGGCAGTCAGCCCCAGCATTTT.

This clonotype was detected a few times. The rearrangement links TRBV12-3 or TRBV12-4 to TRBJ2-2; no reliable D call. The CDR3 length is 16 residues. V lost 3 bases, J lost 1 base, and 12 bases lay in between. CDR3 amino acids: CASSFTDTGNTGELFF. The CDR3 nucleotides read TGTGCCAGCAGTTTCACCGATACGGGGAACACCGGGGAGCTGTTTTTT.

This clonotype was counted between two and nine times. The rearrangement joins TRBV24-1 to TRBJ2-3; D remains unclear. The CDR3 totals 15 residues. Trimming took 9 bases from V and 2 from J, leaving 17 bases between them. CDR1 KGHDR and CDR2 SFDVKD come from the germline V gene. In DNA form, the CDR3 reads TGTGCCACCGGAGCCCGTGGGGTCGCCACAGATACGCAGTATTTT. Translating gives CATGARGVATDTQYF.

The chain carries TRBV3-1 and TRBJ2-2, with D perhaps matching TRBD1 (6 bases). Germline V CDR1 and CDR2: LGHDT, YNNKEL (reference sequence). The CDR3 consists of 15 residues. V was cut by 3 bases and J by 5 bases, with 13 bases left in between. The CDR3 spells CASSHHREKTGELFF. DNA for the CDR3: TGTGCCAGCAGCCACCACAGGGAGAAAACCGGGGAGCTGTTTTTT. Together with reference TRBV3-1 and TRBJ2-2, the CDR3 gives the full variable domain: DTAVSQTPKYLVTQMGNDKSIKCEQNLGHDTMYWYKQDSKKFLKIMFSYNNKELIINETVPNRFSPKSPDKAHLNLHINSLELGDSAVYFCASSHHREKTGELFFGEGSRLTVL.

This clonotype occurred a few times. V gene TRBV7-2 combines with J gene TRBJ2-7; 10 bases fit TRBD1. In germline, CDR1 is SGHTA, CDR2 FQGNSA. The CDR3 has 15 residues. With V trimmed by 5 bases and J by 4 bases, 8 bases remained unmatched. The CDR3: CASSLGTGALYEQYF. As DNA, the CDR3 is TGTGCCAGCAGCCTCGGGACAGGGGCCTTATACGAGCAGTACTTC.

This chain uses TRBV20-1 with TRBJ2-1; 11 positions match TRBD2. The germline CDR1 and CDR2 sequences are DFQATT and SNEGSKA (reference sequence). This CDR3 has 18 residues. V was pared by 6 bases and J by 0 bases, with 13 bases of the junction left unmatched. CDR3: CSAPGGLAESSSYNEQFF. CDR3 DNA: TGCAGTGCCCCGGGGGGACTAGCGGAATCAAGCTCCTACAATGAGCAGTTCTTC.

The chain combines TRBV20-1 with TRBJ2-1; D is perhaps TRBD2 (6 bases). Looked up from germline, CDR1 is DFQATT and CDR2 is SNEGSKA (reference sequence). V lost 6 bases to trimming and J lost 9 bases, with 9 bases between them. CDR3 size: 10 residues. CDR3 sequence reads: CSAPGSEQFF. In nucleotides, the CDR3 is TGCAGTGCCCCCGGGAGTGAGCAGTTCTTC.

This clonotype was counted many times. J is TRBJ2-7 and V is TRBV10-3, with 12 bases fitting TRBD2. CDR1 and CDR2 (germline): ENHRY, SYGVKD. This CDR3 has 16 residues. The trim removed 4 bases at V and 0 bases at J, leaving 4 bases unmatched. CDR3 coding DNA: TGTGCCATCAGTGGACTAGCGGGAGTAAGCTCCTACGAGCAGTACTTC. Amino acid sequence: CAISGLAGVSSYEQYF.

The chain links TRBV27 to TRBJ2-7; D not resolved. CDR1 is MNHEY and CDR2 is SMNVEV in the germline V gene (reference sequence). The CDR3 length is 15 residues. Between the trimmed V and J ends, which lost 4 bases and 4 bases, there was a span of 17 bases. The CDR3 reads CASSSRPRSTYEQYF. DNA for the CDR3: TGTGCCAGCAGTTCCAGGCCCCGATCGACTTACGAGCAGTACTTC.

Ten or more counts support this clonotype. V is TRBV2 and J is TRBJ1-6; 8 bases match TRBD1. This CDR3 region has 15 residues. The germline V gene has CDR1 SNHLY and CDR2 FYNNEI. Losses at the gene ends were 6 bases for V and 7 bases for J; bases not matched to a gene: 8. In DNA, the CDR3 is TGTGCCAGCAGGAAGACAGGGGATTTGAATTCACCCCTCCACTTT. Protein product: CASRKTGDLNSPLHF.

This clonotype was seen more than once but under ten times. The chain has TRBV27 and TRBJ2-7; D is undetermined. Trimming stripped 6 bases from V and 2 bases from J, with 8 bases between. CDR1 MNHEY and CDR2 SMNVEV come from the germline V gene (reference sequence). This CDR3 comprises 12 residues. The CDR3 DNA follows: TGTGCCAGCAGGGGGTTAGCCTACGAGCAGTACTTC. Its translation: CASRGLAYEQYF.